This TCR beta chain is from a study of blood T cells in healthy people across ages. PCR was performed a second time for about 7 to 12 cycles using a sample-barcoded 5' primer and a J-beta primer mix. TCRdb reprocessed the 5' RACE reads with MiXCR, giving one entry per CDR3 protein. The table shows roughly 1.6 million distinct CDR3 sequences, with around 35% occurring only once. Germline V gene sequence: CDR1 SGDLS, CDR2 YYNGEE. Trimming took off 3 bases at V and 3 bases at J, with 13 bases between the two ends. This CDR3 has 14 residues. With each sample, at least 5.5 micrograms of total RNA were extracted.

The receptor's source is a woman younger than 45 in good health. The chain carries TRBV9 and TRBJ2-7; maybe TRBD2 (6 bases). The sample was blood. The DNA for the CDR3 is TGTGCCAGCAGCGGAACCGGGACTCACTACGAGCAGTACTTC. This translates into CASSGTGTHYEQYF.